Reported below is one TCR beta chain. This sample is drawn from a study of cytomegalovirus exposure and HLA in healthy donors. PCR involved 60 Vbeta and 13 Jbeta primers. Here immunoSEQ multiplex PCR was the method, and the copy in TCRdb shows in-frame clones only, minus some. The sample data list 100,000 to 150,000 clones. Germline V lookup: CDR1 SEHNR, CDR2 FQNEAQ (reference sequence). V shed 5 bases and J 6 bases; nucleotides not matched to a gene: 10. The CDR3 loop spans 15 amino acids. This sequence joins TRBV7-9 and TRBJ2-3, with 8 bases identical to TRBD1. The receptor comes from a woman in her 40s in good health and CMV-seronegative. Input material: PBMCs. The CDR3 loop reads CASSTRGLGLDTQYF. The DNA of the CDR3 is TGTGCCAGCAGCACCAGGGGGCTTGGTCTGGATACGCAGTATTTT.